This T cell receptor (beta chain) is drawn from a study of blood T cell repertoires in COVID-19. Study-level information: The origin of the acute and convalescent COVID-19 samples was the United States, Italy and Spain. PBMCs, B-cell-depleted T cells, or T cells provided the cDNA or gDNA that made up the material.

The authors' processing: Amplifying reference gene primers gave estimates of nucleated cell counts. Only in-frame clones appear in the TCRdb table, and some are missing; sequencing was by immunoSEQ multiplex PCR. That table furnishes V, J and clone size, whereas the DNA furnished D and trimming. The sample holds more than 85,000 clones, around nine tenths seen once. Seattle patients were enrolled while actively infected and followed longitudinally. Trimming took 5 bases from V and 5 from J, leaving 13 bases between them. The CDR3 is made up of 14 amino acids. Looked up from germline, CDR1 is MNHEY and CDR2 is SMNVEV (reference sequence).

V is TRBV27 and J is TRBJ1-5, with D tentatively TRBD1 (5 bases). The material sequenced was peripheral blood. The clonotype comes from a human donor with COVID-19, enrolled during active disease. The donor label of this sample is uncertain. Here the CDR3 reads CASSHRGGDQPQHF. In nucleotides, the CDR3 is TGTGCCAGCAGTCATAGAGGAGGGGATCAGCCCCAGCATTTT.